Following are 20 T cell receptor beta chains from one sample sequenced in a study of blood T cell repertoires in COVID-19. Assay used: immunoSEQ multiplex PCR; TCRdb lists only in-frame clones, some missing. Of around 170,000 clones in the sample, less than 90% are singletons; the top ten hold about 26%. Sequencing used peripheral blood. These receptor sequences come from a man in his sixties with acute or convalescent COVID-19.

The chain couples TRBV6-2 or TRBV6-3 to TRBJ2-5; 7 nucleotides match TRBD1. Losses at the gene ends were 6 bases for V and 5 bases for J; bases not matched to a gene: 9. CDR1 is MNHEY and CDR2 is SVGEGT in the germline V gene. The length of the CDR3 is 14 residues. In nucleotides, the CDR3 is TGTGCCAGCAGCCCACAGGGGCGAAGGGAGACCCAGTACTTC. Translation gives CASSPQGRRETQYF.

CDR3 region: CASSLRGEQYF. CDR3 sequence (DNA): TGTGCCAGCAGTTTAAGAGGGGAGCAGTACTTC. The genes are TRBV12-3 or TRBV12-4 and TRBJ2-7; a possible D gene is TRBD2 (5 bases). With 2 bases removed from V and 7 bases from J, the gap between germline ends came to 6 bases. The length of the CDR3 is 11 residues.

This chain uses TRBV2 with TRBJ1-6; 9 nucleotides align to TRBD1. This CDR3 is 14 amino acids long. V shed 4 bases, J shed 7 bases, and the junction held 2 bases outside the gene matches. Germline V gives CDR1 SNHLY, CDR2 FYNNEI. CDR3 loop: CASSVGTGNSPLHF. The CDR3 nucleotides read TGTGCCAGCAGTGTGGGGACAGGGAATTCACCCCTCCACTTT.

The chain joins TRBV7-2 to TRBJ1-1; D unclear. CDR1 is SGHTA, CDR2 FQGNSA, per germline. The CDR3 runs to 13 residues. Between the trimmed V and J ends, which lost 4 bases and 4 bases, there was a span of 10 bases. In DNA, the CDR3 is TGTGCCAGCAGCTCAACCAGTGGCACTGAAGCTTTCTTT. It is translated as CASSSTSGTEAFF. The entire variable domain, with the rest obtained from reference TRBV7-2 and TRBJ1-1, is as follows: GAGVSQSPSNKVTEKGKDVELRCDPISGHTALYWYRQSLGQGLEFLIYFQGNSAPDKSGLPSDRFSAERTGGSVSTLTIQRTQQEDSAVYLCASSSTSGTEAFFGQGTRLTVV.

Only a few counts were recorded for this clone. The rearrangement uses TRBV14 and TRBJ2-1; 7 bases line up with TRBD2. The CDR3 is made up of 14 amino acids. Trimming at V came to 1 base and at J to 6 bases, leaving 3 bases not matched to a gene. Germline CDR1 is SGHDN and CDR2 is FVKESK. The CDR3 sequence is CASSQGLAANEQFF. The CDR3 DNA is TGTGCCAGCAGCCAAGGGCTAGCGGCCAATGAGCAGTTCTTC.

V usage is TRBV12-3 or TRBV12-4 and J usage is TRBJ2-1; a weak D match, TRBD1 (5 bases). This CDR3 contains 12 residues. V lost 5 bases and J lost 8, with 10 bases in between. The CDR3 sequence is CASSKTRDEQFF. CDR3 sequence (DNA): TGTGCCAGCAGTAAGACCAGGGATGAGCAGTTCTTC.

J is TRBJ1-2 and V is TRBV24-1, with D hard to call. The CDR3 extends over 13 amino acids. Germline loops: CDR1 KGHDR, CDR2 SFDVKD. Between the trimmed V and J ends, which lost 3 bases and 5 bases, there was a span of 9 bases. The CDR3 DNA sequence: TGTGCCACCAGTGATCAGGCAGCTTATGGCTACACCTTC. It codes for CATSDQAAYGYTF.

J is TRBJ1-2 and V is TRBV28; TRBD1 matches 11 bases. Germline V gene lookup returns CDR1 MDHEN and CDR2 SYDVKM. V lost 3 bases and J lost 1; bases outside the gene matches: 13. The CDR3 contains 19 residues. The CDR3 DNA is TGTGCCAGCAGTTTCCCATTATCCGGGACAGGGGGTGGTAACTATGGCTACACCTTC. It encodes CASSFPLSGTGGGNYGYTF.

The CDR3 spells CASSSPGGSRYGYTF. In DNA, the CDR3 is TGTGCCAGCAGTTCCCCAGGGGGGTCCCGTTATGGCTACACCTTC. The V gene is TRBV6-5, the J gene TRBJ1-2; 7 bases line up with TRBD1. Per the germline V gene, CDR1 is MNHEY and CDR2 is SVGAGI. The CDR3 runs to 15 residues. V was clipped by 4 bases and J by 5 bases; unmatched bases: 10.

This clone occurred a few times. The chain recombines TRBV24-1 with TRBJ1-2; TRBD1 matches 10 bases. The V gene's germline CDR1 is KGHDR and CDR2 SFDVKD. This CDR3 contains 14 residues. J was trimmed by 8 bases and V by 4 bases; bases with no gene match: 6. The CDR3 DNA reads as TGTGCCACCAGTGACCCGACAGGGGGCAACGGCTACACCTTC. Its translation is CATSDPTGGNGYTF.

V gene TRBV10-2 combines with J gene TRBJ2-1; 12 bases align to TRBD1. The CDR3 is made up of 20 amino acids. The V and J ends lost 0 bases and 3 bases, in that order; junction bases with no gene match: 12. From germline, CDR1 is WSHSY and CDR2 SAAADI. CDR3 residues: CASSESVPGTGGRIYNEQFF. The CDR3 DNA is TGCGCCAGCAGTGAGTCAGTTCCCGGGACAGGGGGCAGGATCTACAATGAGCAGTTCTTC.

The V gene is TRBV7-3, the J gene TRBJ2-5; no definite D call. The CDR3 is 13 residues long. CDR1 is SGHTA and CDR2 is FQGTGA in the germline V gene. Between the trimmed V and J ends, which lost 2 bases and 2 bases, there was a span of 6 bases. The CDR3 coding sequence is TGTGCCAGCAGCTTACAGGCTCAAGAGACCCAGTACTTC. It is translated as CASSLQAQETQYF.

The gene calls are TRBV10-1 and TRBJ2-7, with a tentative D call TRBD1 (5 bases). Trimming removed 5 bases from V and 12 bases from J, with 17 bases in between. CDR3 size: 12 residues. The germline V gene encodes CDR1 WNHNN and CDR2 SYGVQD (reference sequence). As DNA, the CDR3 is TGCGCCAGCAGTACCACGGTGAAAAGGGGGTACTTC. It yields the protein CASSTTVKRGYF.

The chain has TRBV12-5 and TRBJ1-6; 10 nucleotides match TRBD1. CDR1 is LGHNT and CDR2 is FRNRAP in the germline V gene. V gave up 6 bases and J gave up 9 bases; unmatched junction bases: 8. There are 15 residues in the CDR3. The CDR3 nucleotides read TGTGCTAGTGGAGATGGACAGGGGGGAAGTTCACCCCTCCACTTT. Its translation is CASGDGQGGSSPLHF. The full variable domain, rest sourced from reference TRBV12-5 and TRBJ1-6, is DARVTQTPRHKVTEMGQEVTMRCQPILGHNTVFWYRQTMMQGLELLAYFRNRAPLDDSGMPKDRFSAEMPDATLATLKIQPSEPRDSAVYFCASGDGQGGSSPLHFGNGTRLTVT.

The J gene is TRBJ1-2, the V gene TRBV7-3, with D maybe TRBD1 (5 bases). The CDR3 sequence is 16 residues long. Trimming cost V 2 bases and J 2 bases, with 15 bases left between them. Germline values: CDR1 SGHTA, CDR2 FQGTGA. CDR3 in amino acids: CASSLSWQGSNYGYTF. In nucleotides, the CDR3 is TGTGCCAGCAGCTTATCATGGCAGGGTTCGAACTATGGCTACACCTTC.

The chain uses TRBV5-1 and TRBJ1-1; 8 bases are a match to TRBD1. CDR3 length: 15 residues. Trimming took 4 bases from V and 1 from J; bases not matched to a gene: 6. Per germline, CDR1 SGHRS and CDR2 YFSETQ. The CDR3 DNA reads TGCGCCAGCAGCATCCGACAGGGGCCGAACACTGAAGCTTTCTTT. It is translated as CASSIRQGPNTEAFF.

The chain is built from TRBV5-1 and TRBJ2-5; 7 nucleotides line up with TRBD2. The germline gives CDR1 SGHRS, CDR2 YFSETQ. The length of the CDR3 is 14 residues. V shed 4 bases and J 0 bases; nucleotides not matched to a gene: 3. The CDR3 loop reads CASSPGGYQETQYF. The CDR3 DNA is TGCGCCAGCAGCCCCGGGGGGTACCAAGAGACCCAGTACTTC.

The chain is built from TRBV30 and TRBJ2-1; 7 positions match TRBD2. CDR3 length: 13 amino acids. CDR1 is GTSNPN, CDR2 SVGIG, per germline (reference sequence). The V gene end was trimmed by 4 bases and the J gene end by 10 bases; junction bases not matched to a gene: 10. CDR3 residues: CAWIQAGRGEQFF. CDR3 nucleotide sequence: TGTGCCTGGATTCAAGCGGGGAGAGGAGAGCAGTTCTTC.

V is TRBV5-1 and J is TRBJ2-3; D unclear. CDR1 SGHRS and CDR2 YFSETQ come from the germline V gene. Trimming removed 5 bases at V and 6 bases at J, with 16 bases between. The CDR3 has 14 amino acids. The CDR3 sequence is CASSLTQAGDTQYF. The DNA for the CDR3 is TGCGCCAGCAGTTTGACCCAAGCCGGGGATACGCAGTATTTT.

The chain employs TRBV18 and TRBJ2-3, with 7 bases matching TRBD2. Trimming cost V 3 bases and J 8 bases; bases outside gene matches: 8. The CDR3 is 14 amino acids. The germline V gene has CDR1 KGHSH and CDR2 LQKENI. The CDR3 nucleotides are TGTGCCAGCTCACCGGCCGGGACTACCGGTACGCAGTATTTT. Its translation: CASSPAGTTGTQYF. The complete variable domain, with remaining parts taken from reference TRBV18 and TRBJ2-3, reads NAGVMQNPRHLVRRRGQEARLRCSPMKGHSHVYWYRQLPEEGLKFMVYLQKENIIDESGMPKERFSAEFPKEGPSILRIQQVVRGDSAAYFCASSPAGTTGTQYFGPGTRLTVL.